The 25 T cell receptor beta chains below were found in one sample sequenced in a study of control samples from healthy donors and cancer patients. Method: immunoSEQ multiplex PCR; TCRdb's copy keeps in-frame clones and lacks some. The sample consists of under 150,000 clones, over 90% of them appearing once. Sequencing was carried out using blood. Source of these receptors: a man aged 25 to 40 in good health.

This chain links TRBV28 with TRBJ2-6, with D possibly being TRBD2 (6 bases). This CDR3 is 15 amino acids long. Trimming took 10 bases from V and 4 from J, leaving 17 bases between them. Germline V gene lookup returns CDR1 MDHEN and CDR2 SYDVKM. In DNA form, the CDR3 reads TGTGCCACCGGTAAACAGGCGGGGGGGGCCAACGTCCTGACTTTC. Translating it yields CATGKQAGGANVLTF.

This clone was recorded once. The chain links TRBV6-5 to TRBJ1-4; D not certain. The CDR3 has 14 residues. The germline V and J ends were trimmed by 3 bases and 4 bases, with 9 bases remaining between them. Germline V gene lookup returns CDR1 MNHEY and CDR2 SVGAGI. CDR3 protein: CASSYFGDNEKLFF. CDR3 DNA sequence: TGTGCCAGCAGTTATTTTGGAGATAATGAAAAACTGTTTTTT.

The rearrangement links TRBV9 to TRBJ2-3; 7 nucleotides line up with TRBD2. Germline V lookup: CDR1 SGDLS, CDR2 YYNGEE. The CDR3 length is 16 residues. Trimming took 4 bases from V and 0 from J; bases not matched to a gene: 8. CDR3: CASSPGNGGSTDTQYF. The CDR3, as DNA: TGTGCCAGCAGCCCAGGCAACGGGGGGAGCACAGATACGCAGTATTTT. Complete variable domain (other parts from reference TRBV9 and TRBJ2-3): DSGVTQTPKHLITATGQRVTLRCSPRSGDLSVYWYQQSLDQGLQFLIQYYNGEERAKGNILERFSAQQFPDLHSELNLSSLELGDSALYFCASSPGNGGSTDTQYFGPGTRLTVL.

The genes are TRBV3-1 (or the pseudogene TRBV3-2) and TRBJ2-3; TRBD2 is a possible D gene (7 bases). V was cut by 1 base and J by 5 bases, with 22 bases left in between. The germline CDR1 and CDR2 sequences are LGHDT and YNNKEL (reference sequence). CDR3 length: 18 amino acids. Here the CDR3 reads CASSQGWGGRGRGDTQYF. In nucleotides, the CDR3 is TGTGCCAGCAGCCAAGGATGGGGGGGGCGGGGGAGAGGAGATACGCAGTATTTT.

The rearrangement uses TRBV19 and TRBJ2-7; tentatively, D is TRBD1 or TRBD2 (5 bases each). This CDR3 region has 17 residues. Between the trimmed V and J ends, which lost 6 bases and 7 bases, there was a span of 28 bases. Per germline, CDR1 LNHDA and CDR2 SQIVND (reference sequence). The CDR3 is CASSSPMGPPASREQYF. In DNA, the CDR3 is TGTGCCAGTAGCTCCCCCATGGGACCACCCGCCTCTCGAGAGCAGTACTTC.

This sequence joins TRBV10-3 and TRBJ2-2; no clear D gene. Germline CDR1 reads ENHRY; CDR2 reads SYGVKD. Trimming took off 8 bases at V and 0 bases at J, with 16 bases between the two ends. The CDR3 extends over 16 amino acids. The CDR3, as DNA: TGTGCCATCTCTCCCTCACGGGTGACGAACACCGGGGAGCTGTTTTTT. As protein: CAISPSRVTNTGELFF.

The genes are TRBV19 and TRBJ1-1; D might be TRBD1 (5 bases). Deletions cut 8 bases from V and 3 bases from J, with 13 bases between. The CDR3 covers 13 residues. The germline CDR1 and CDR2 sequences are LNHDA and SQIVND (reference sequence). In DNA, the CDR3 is TGTGCCAGTGGTAGACAGTACGACACTGAAGCTTTCTTT. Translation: CASGRQYDTEAFF.

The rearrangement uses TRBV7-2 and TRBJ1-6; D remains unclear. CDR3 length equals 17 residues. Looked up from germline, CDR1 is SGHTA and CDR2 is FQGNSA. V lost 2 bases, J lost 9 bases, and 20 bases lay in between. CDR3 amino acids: CASSLINPQWGGSPLHF. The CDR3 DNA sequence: TGTGCCAGCAGCTTAATTAATCCCCAGTGGGGTGGTTCACCCCTCCACTTT.

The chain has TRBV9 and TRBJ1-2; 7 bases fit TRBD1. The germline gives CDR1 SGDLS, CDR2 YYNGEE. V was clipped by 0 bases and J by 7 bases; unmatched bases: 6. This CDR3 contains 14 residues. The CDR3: CASSVVTGSAGYTF. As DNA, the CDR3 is TGTGCCAGCAGCGTAGTGACAGGGAGTGCTGGCTACACCTTC.

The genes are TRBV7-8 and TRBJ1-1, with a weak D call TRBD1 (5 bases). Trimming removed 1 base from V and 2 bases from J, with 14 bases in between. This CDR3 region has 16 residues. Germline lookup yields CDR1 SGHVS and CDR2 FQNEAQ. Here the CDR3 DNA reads TGTGCCAGCAGCTTAGTAACGGGACGTCAAAACACTGAAGCTTTCTTT. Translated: CASSLVTGRQNTEAFF. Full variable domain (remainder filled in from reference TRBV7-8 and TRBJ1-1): GAGVSQSPRYKVAKRGQDVALRCDPISGHVSLFWYQQALGQGPEFLTYFQNEAQLDKSGLPSDRFFAERPEGSVSTLKIQRTQQEDSAVYLCASSLVTGRQNTEAFFGQGTRLTVV.

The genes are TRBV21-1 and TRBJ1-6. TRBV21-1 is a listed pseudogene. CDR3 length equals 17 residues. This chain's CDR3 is CASSKEGGDAQNSPLHF. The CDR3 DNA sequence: TGTGCCAGCAGCAAAGAAGGTGGGGACGCCCAAAATTCACCCCTCCACTTT.

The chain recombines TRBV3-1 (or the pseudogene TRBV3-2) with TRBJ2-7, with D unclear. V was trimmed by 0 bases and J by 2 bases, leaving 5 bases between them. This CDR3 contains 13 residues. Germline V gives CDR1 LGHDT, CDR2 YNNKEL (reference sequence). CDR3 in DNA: TGTGCCAGCAGCCAAGACTGGACCTACGAGCAGTACTTC. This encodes CASSQDWTYEQYF.

CDR3 DNA sequence: TGCGCCAGCAGCCTTGGACACGGATACGAGCAGTACTTC. It is translated as CASSLGHGYEQYF. This chain joins TRBV10-2 and TRBJ2-7; TRBD1 is a possible D gene (5 bases). With 6 bases removed from V and 4 bases from J, the gap between germline ends came to 13 bases. Germline V gene data show CDR1 as WSHSY and CDR2 as SAAADI. There are 13 residues in the CDR3.

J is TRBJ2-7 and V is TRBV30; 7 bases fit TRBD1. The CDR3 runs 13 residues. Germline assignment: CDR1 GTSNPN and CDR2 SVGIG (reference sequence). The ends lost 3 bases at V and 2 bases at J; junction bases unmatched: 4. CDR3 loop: CAWSRGSPYEQYV. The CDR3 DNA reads TGTGCCTGGAGCAGGGGGAGCCCCTACGAGCAGTACGTC.

CDR3 nucleotides: TGCGCCAGCAGCTTGAAGGGGGACGTTACGCAGTATTTT. It translates to CASSLKGDVTQYF. The chain carries TRBV5-1 and TRBJ2-3, with a weak D call TRBD1 (6 bases). The CDR3 is 13 residues long. Trimming stripped 1 base from V and 8 bases from J, with 11 bases between. In germline, CDR1 is SGHRS, CDR2 YFSETQ.

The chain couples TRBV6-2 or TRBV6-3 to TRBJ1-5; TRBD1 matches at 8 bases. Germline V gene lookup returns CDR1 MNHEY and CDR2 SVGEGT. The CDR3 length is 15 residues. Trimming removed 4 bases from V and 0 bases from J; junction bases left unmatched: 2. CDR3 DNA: TGTGCCAGCAGTTGGGACAGGCTTAGCAATCAGCCCCAGCATTTT. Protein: CASSWDRLSNQPQHF.

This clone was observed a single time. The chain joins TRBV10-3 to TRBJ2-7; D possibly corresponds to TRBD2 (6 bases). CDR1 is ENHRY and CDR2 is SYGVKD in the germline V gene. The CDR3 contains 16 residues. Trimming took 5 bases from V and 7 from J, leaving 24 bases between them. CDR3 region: CAISPEVSGGEGEQYV. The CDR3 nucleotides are TGTGCCATCAGTCCAGAGGTGTCCGGGGGTGAGGGTGAGCAGTACGTC.

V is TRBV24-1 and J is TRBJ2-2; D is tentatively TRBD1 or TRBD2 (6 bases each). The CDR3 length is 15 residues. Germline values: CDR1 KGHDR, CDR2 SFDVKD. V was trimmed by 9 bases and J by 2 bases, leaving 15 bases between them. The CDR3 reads CATGTEGGNTGELFF. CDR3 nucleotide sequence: TGTGCCACCGGAACAGAGGGGGGCAACACCGGGGAGCTGTTTTTT.

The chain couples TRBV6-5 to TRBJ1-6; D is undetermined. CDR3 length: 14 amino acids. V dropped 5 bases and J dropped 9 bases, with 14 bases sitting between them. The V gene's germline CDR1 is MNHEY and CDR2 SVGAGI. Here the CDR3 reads CASSPLGYGSPLHF. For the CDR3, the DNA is TGTGCCAGCAGTCCCCTTGGGTATGGTTCACCCCTCCACTTT.

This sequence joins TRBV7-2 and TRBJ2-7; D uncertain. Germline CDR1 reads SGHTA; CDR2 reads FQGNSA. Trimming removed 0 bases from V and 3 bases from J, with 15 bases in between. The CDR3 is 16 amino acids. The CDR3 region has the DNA TGTGCCAGCAGCTTAGCGGTGGGTCAGGCCGTCTACGAGCAGTACTTC. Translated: CASSLAVGQAVYEQYF.

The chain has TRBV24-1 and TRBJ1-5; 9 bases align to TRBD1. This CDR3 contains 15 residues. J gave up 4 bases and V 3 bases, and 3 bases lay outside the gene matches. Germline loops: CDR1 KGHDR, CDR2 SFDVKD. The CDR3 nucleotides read TGTGCCACCAGTGATCCTGGGACAGGGAATCAGCCCCAGCATTTT. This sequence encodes CATSDPGTGNQPQHF.

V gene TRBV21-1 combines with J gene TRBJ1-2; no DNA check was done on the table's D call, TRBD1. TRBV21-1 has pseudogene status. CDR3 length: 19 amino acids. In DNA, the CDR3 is TGTGCCAGCAGCATCGGACCCGGGACAGGATACCACCTTAACTATGGCTACACCTTC. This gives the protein CASSIGPGTGYHLNYGYTF.

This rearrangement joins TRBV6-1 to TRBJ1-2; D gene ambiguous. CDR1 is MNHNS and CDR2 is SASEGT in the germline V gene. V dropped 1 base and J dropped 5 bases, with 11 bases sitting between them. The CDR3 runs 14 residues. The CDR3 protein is CASSEGTSVYGYTF. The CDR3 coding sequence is TGTGCCAGCAGTGAAGGTACCTCCGTTTATGGCTACACCTTC.

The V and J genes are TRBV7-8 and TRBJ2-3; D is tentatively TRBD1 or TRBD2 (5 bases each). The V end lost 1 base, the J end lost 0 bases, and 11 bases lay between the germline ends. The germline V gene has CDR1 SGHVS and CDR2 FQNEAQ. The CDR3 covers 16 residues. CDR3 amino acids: CASSLDGGSSTDTQYF. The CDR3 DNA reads TGTGCCAGCAGCTTAGATGGGGGTTCTAGCACAGATACGCAGTATTTT.

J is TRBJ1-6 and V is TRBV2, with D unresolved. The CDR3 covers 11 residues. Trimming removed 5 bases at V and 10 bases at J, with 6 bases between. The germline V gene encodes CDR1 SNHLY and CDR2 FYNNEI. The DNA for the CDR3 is TGTGCCAGCAGTCGTGGATCACCCCTCCACTTT. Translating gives CASSRGSPLHF. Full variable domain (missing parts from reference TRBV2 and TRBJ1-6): EPEVTQTPSHQVTQMGQEVILRCVPISNHLYFYWYRQILGQKVEFLVSFYNNEISEKSEIFDDQFSVERPDGSNFTLKIRSTKLEDSAMYFCASSRGSPLHFGNGTRLTVT.